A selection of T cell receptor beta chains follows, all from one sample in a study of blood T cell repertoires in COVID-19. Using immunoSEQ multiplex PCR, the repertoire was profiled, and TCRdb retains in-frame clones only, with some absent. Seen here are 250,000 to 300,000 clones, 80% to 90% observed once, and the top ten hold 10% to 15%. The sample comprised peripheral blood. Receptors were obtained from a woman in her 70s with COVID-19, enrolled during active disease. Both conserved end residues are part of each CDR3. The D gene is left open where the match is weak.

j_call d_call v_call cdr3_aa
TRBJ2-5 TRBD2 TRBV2 CATPSKTGTSGVKETQYF
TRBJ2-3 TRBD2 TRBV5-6 CASSLVTSGGTSTDTQYF
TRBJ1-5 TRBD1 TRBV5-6 CASSLADRGNQPQHF
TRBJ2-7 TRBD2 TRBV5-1 CASSIGLAGSYEQYF
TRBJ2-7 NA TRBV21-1 CASPRERRYYEQYF
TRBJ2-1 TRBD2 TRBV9 CASSVAGGHNEQFF
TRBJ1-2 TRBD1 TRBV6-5 CASRNTDRGPRGYTF
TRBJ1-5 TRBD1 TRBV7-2 CASSSGQGKQPQHF
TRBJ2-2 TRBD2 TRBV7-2 CALAGVPGELFF
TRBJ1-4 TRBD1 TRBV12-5 CASGLLTGGKGEKLFF
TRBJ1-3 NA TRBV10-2 CASSDLGSGNTIYF
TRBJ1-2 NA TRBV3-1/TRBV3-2 CASSQTLLQGSYGYTF
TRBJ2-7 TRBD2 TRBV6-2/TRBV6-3 CASTPGLPSYEQYF
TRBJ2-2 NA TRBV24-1 CATSDLKQGGTGELFF
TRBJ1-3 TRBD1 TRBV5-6 CASSLTGLYGNTIYF
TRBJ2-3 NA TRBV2 CASSEEEGFRPDTQYF